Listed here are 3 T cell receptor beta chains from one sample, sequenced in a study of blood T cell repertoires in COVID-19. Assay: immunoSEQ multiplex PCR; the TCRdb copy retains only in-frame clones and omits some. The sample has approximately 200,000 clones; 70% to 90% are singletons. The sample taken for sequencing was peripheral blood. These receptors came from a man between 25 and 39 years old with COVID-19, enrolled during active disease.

CDR3 in DNA: TGTGCCAGCAGCCGCAAGCAGGGTCTCGCTGAAGCTTTCTTT. It translates to CASSRKQGLAEAFF. V is TRBV5-6 and J is TRBJ1-1, with D perhaps matching TRBD1 (5 bases). CDR3 length: 14 residues. Germline V gene sequence: CDR1 SGHDT, CDR2 YYEEEE. V was pared by 4 bases and J by 6 bases, with 16 bases between.

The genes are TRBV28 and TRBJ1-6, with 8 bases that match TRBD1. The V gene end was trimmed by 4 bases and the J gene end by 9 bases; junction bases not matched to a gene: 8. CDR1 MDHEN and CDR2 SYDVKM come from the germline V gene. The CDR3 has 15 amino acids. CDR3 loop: CASSYYTGTGSPLHF. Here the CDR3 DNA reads TGTGCCAGCAGTTATTACACCGGGACAGGTTCACCCCTCCACTTT.

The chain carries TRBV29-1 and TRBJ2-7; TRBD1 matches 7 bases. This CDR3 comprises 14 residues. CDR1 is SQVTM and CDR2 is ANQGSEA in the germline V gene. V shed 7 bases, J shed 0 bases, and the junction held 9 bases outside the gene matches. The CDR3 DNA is TGCAGCGGAATCGGGACAGACACCTCCTACGAGCAGTACTTC. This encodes CSGIGTDTSYEQYF.